These T cell receptor beta chains were read from a single sample in a study of T cell repertoires in cytomegalovirus infection. TCRdb re-called the reads through MiXCR, storing one row per CDR3 protein. Counted here are a few hundred thousand distinct CDR3 sequences, roughly 15% occurring once; the ten biggest clones make up about 12%. The sequencing input was PBMCs. The receptors were sampled from a human donor in good health (CMV status not recorded). Some clones in this sample may be carry-over from other donors' samples. The CDR3 runs from the conserved cysteine through the conserved F or W. D genes are given only for firm matches. Where a row states a size, it is once, few, many or the class of an expanded clone; other rows omit it.

J | V | size | D | DNA | CDR3
TRBJ2-4 | TRBV13 | NA | NA | TGTGCCAGCAGCTTAGCCCCCGCGGTTATTAGGTACTTC | CASSLAPAVIRYF
TRBJ2-1 | TRBV3-1 | once | NA | TGTGCCAGCAGCCAAGTTCTCAATGAGCAGTTCTTC | CASSQVLNEQFF
TRBJ2-3 | TRBV12-3/TRBV12-4 | NA | TRBD2 | TGTGCCAGCACCATCGGGACTAGCGGGGGGGCAGGGTCGGATACGCAGTATTTT | CASTIGTSGGAGSDTQYF
TRBJ1-3 | TRBV7-3 | NA | NA | TGTGCCAGCAGCTTAAAGTCCCTGACCGGAAACACCATATATTTT | CASSLKSLTGNTIYF
TRBJ1-5 | TRBV12-3/TRBV12-4 | many | NA | TGTGCCAGCAGTCCGGGACGTCGAGAAATTAGCAATCAGCCCCAGCATTTT | CASSPGRREISNQPQHF
TRBJ1-4 | TRBV6-2/TRBV6-3 | many | NA | TGTGCCAGCAGTTACTGGGGACAAGACAATGAAAAACTGTTTTTT | CASSYWGQDNEKLFF
TRBJ1-1 | TRBV20-1 | NA | TRBD1 | TGCAGTGCTAGACAGGGGGCGGGGGACACTGAAGCTTTCTTT | CSARQGAGDTEAFF
TRBJ1-6 | TRBV7-2 | many | TRBD1 | TGTGCCAGCAGCTTAACCGGGACAGGTCAATCACCCCTCCACTTT | CASSLTGTGQSPLHF
TRBJ2-7 | TRBV28 | many | NA | TGTGCCAGCAGTTGGGGAAACTACGAGCAGTACTTC | CASSWGNYEQYF
TRBJ2-1 | TRBV5-1 | NA | TRBD1 | TGCGCCAGCAGCTTGGTTCCGGACAGGGCAAATGAGCAGTTCTTC | CASSLVPDRANEQFF
TRBJ1-2 | TRBV7-8 | many | NA | TGTGCCAGCAGCTTACCGGGCAGCGGAGGCTACACCTTC | CASSLPGSGGYTF
TRBJ2-2 | TRBV19 | few | NA | TGTGCCAGTAGTATCAGGGGCGGGGAGCTGTTTTTT | CASSIRGGELFF
TRBJ2-3 | TRBV7-9 | few | NA | TGTGCCAGCAGCTTACACAGTCAGCCAGATACGCAGTATTTT | CASSLHSQPDTQYF
TRBJ1-4 | TRBV7-2 | many | TRBD1 | TGTGCCAGCAGCGGGACAGGGGCTGGGGAAAAACTGTTTTTT | CASSGTGAGEKLFF
TRBJ2-1 | TRBV2 | NA | TRBD1 | TGTGCCAGCAGTGGGTTCGGGACAGGAGGGAATGAGCAGTTCTTC | CASSGFGTGGNEQFF
TRBJ1-1 | TRBV19 | few | NA | TGTGCCAGTAGGCCGATCCGGGACACCCTCAACACTGAAGCTTTCTTT | CASRPIRDTLNTEAFF
TRBJ1-6 | TRBV7-2 | many | NA | TGTGCCAGCAGCTCTTCACTCCGGGGGGCCTCCTATAATTCACCCCTCCACTTT | CASSSSLRGASYNSPLHF
TRBJ1-1 | TRBV7-2 | many | NA | TGTGCCAGCAGCTTAGAGGCTAGACTTGAAGCTTTCTTT | CASSLEARLEAFF
TRBJ2-1 | TRBV19 | many | TRBD2 | TGTGCCAGTATGGGAGCGGGGGGGCGCCACAATGAGCAGTTCTTC | CASMGAGGRHNEQFF
TRBJ2-7 | TRBV4-1 | NA | TRBD1 | TGCGCCAGCAGCCAAGGTGGGGCAGGGGGCATCGAGCAGTACTTC | CASSQGGAGGIEQYF
TRBJ2-3 | TRBV11-1 | NA | TRBD2 | TGTGCCAGCAGCCGGGAGGGCAGTAGGGAAGATACGCAGTATTTT | CASSREGSREDTQYF
TRBJ1-2 | TRBV10-3 | NA | NA | TGTGCCATCAGGAGTGATCTCCGGTTCTCTAACTATGGCTACACCTTC | CAIRSDLRFSNYGYTF
TRBJ1-5 | TRBV9 | few | NA | TGTGCCAGCAGCGTAGGAGGGCAGGCCGATCAGCCCCAGCATTTT | CASSVGGQADQPQHF
TRBJ2-3 | TRBV4-2 | many | TRBD2 | TGTGCCAGCAGCCTCGGACTAGCGGGGGCCGGCGATACGCAGTATTTT | CASSLGLAGAGDTQYF
TRBJ2-7 | TRBV27 | NA | TRBD1 | TGTGCCAGCAGAAGACAGGGTGAGGGCGAGCAGTACTTC | CASRRQGEGEQYF
TRBJ1-4 | TRBV7-9 | many | NA | TGTGCCAGCAGCTCCGGCGGGGGAGGCGAAAAACTGTTTTTT | CASSSGGGGEKLFF
TRBJ2-7 | TRBV18 | few | NA | TGTGCCAGCTCACCTTTCCGGGGGCGCCAGGACGAGCAGTACTTC | CASSPFRGRQDEQYF
TRBJ1-2 | TRBV12-3/TRBV12-4 | many | NA | TGTGCCAGCAGTCCCCGGGGGGGCCTCGGCTACACCTTC | CASSPRGGLGYTF